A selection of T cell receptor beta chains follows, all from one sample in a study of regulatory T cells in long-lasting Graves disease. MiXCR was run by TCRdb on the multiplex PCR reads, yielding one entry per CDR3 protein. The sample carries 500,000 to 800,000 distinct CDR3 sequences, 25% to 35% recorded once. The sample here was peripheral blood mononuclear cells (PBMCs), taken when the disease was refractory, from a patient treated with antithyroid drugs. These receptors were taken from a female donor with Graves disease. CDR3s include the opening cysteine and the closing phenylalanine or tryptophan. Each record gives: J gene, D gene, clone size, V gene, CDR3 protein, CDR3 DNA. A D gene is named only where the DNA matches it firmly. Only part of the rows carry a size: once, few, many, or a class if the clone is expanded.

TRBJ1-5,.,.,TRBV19,CASSIGVRDVYQPQHF,TGTGCCAGTAGTATAGGTGTCAGGGACGTCTATCAGCCCCAGCATTTT
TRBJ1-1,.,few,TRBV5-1,CASSFPQGNTEAFF,TGTGCCAGCAGCTTCCCCCAGGGGAACACTGAAGCTTTCTTT
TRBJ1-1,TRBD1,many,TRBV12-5,CASGAGTGSIGTEAFF,TGTGCTAGTGGGGCCGGGACAGGGAGTATAGGCACTGAAGCTTTCTTT
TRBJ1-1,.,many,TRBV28,CASRTDGATGTEAFF,TGTGCCAGTCGCACGGACGGCGCGACGGGCACTGAAGCTTTCTTT
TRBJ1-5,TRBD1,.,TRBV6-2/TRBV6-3,CASRSGTGGLDGNQPQHF,TGTGCCAGCAGGTCCGGGACAGGGGGCTTGGATGGCAATCAGCCCCAGCATTTT
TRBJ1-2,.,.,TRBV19,CASRPKWEGQRNYGYTF,TGTGCCAGTAGGCCCAAATGGGAGGGGCAGAGAAACTATGGCTACACCTTC
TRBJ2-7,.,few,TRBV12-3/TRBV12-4,CASSLRTEQYF,TGTGCCAGCAGTTTGCGCACCGAGCAGTACTTC
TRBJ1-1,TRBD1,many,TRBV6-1,CASKRTGRDTEAFF,TGTGCCAGCAAACGGACAGGAAGGGACACTGAAGCTTTCTTT
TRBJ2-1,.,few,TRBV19,CASSILSPNNEQFF,TGTGCCAGTAGTATATTGAGCCCCAACAATGAGCAGTTCTTC
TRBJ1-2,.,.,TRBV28,CASSPGRRANYGYTF,TGTGCCAGCAGCCCTGGACGGAGGGCTAACTATGGCTACACCTTC
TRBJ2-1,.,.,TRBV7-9,CASSLQQGLGEQFF,TGTGCCAGCAGCTTACAGCAGGGGCTAGGCGAGCAGTTCTTC
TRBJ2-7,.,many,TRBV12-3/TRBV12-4,CASSLFCGGTSYEQYF,TGTGCCAGCAGTTTGTTCTGCGGCGGGACATCCTACGAGCAGTACTTC
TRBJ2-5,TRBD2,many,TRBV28,CASSSSGLSAGGTQYF,TGTGCCAGCAGTTCCTCCGGCCTGAGCGCGGGGGGGACCCAGTACTTC
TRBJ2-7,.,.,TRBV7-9,CASSLFSGYEQYF,TGTGCCAGCAGCTTGTTTTCAGGGTACGAGCAGTACTTC
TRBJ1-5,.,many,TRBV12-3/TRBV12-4,CASSSGKANQPQHF,TGTGCCAGCAGTTCCGGCAAGGCCAATCAGCCCCAGCATTTT
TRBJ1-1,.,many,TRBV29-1,CSVDRQPGDTEAFF,TGCAGCGTTGACCGACAGCCTGGAGACACTGAAGCTTTCTTT
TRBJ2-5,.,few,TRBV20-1,CSARAPAETQYF,TGCAGTGCTAGAGCCCCTGCGGAGACCCAGTACTTC
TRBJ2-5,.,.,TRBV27,CASRISYWETQYF,TGTGCCAGCAGGATATCGTACTGGGAGACCCAGTACTTC
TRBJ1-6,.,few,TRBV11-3,CASSLDLHSPLHF,TGTGCCAGCAGCTTAGATCTTCATTCACCCCTCCACTTT
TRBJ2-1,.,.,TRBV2,CASSEGRDSYNEQFF,TGTGCCAGCAGTGAAGGGCGAGACTCCTACAATGAGCAGTTCTTC
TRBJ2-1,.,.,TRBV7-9,CASSRIRRGNEQFF,TGTGCCAGCAGCCGAATAAGGAGGGGGAATGAGCAGTTCTTC
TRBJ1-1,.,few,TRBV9,CASSVGGTTEAFF,TGTGCCAGCAGCGTAGGCGGGACCACTGAAGCTTTCTTT
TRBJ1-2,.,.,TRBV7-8,CASSLLGGGDYGYTF,TGTGCCAGCAGCTTGCTGGGGGGCGGTGACTATGGCTACACCTTC
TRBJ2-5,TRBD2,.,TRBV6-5,CASSYSGLAGEVLETQYF,TGTGCCAGCAGTTACTCGGGACTAGCGGGAGAGGTTTTAGAGACCCAGTACTTC
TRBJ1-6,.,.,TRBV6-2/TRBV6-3,CASSAPSLKGINSPLHF,TGTGCCAGCAGTGCACCAAGCCTAAAGGGGATTAATTCACCCCTCCACTTT
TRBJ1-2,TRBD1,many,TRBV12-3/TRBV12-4,CASSQTGKYGYTF,TGTGCCAGCAGTCAGACAGGGAAGTATGGCTACACCTTC
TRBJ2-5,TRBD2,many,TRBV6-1,CASSATSGNGETQYF,TGTGCCAGCAGCGCGACTAGCGGGAATGGAGAGACCCAGTACTTC
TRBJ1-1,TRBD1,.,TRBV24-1,CATSDSVQGGTEAFF,TGTGCCACCAGTGATTCGGTACAGGGGGGGACTGAAGCTTTCTTT
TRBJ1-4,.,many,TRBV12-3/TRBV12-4,CASSFPNEKLFF,TGTGCCAGCAGTTTCCCAAATGAAAAACTGTTTTTT
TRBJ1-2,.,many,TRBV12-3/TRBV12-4,CASSITPPGGSYGYTF,TGTGCCAGCAGCATTACCCCGCCGGGAGGAAGCTATGGCTACACCTTC
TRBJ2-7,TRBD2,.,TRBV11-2,CASSLNPPSGRPLVYF,TGTGCCAGCAGCTTAAATCCCCCTAGCGGGAGGCCTCTCGTTTACTTC
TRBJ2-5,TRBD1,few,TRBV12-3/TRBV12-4,CASSLAPRGLPQETQYF,TGTGCCAGCAGTTTAGCCCCCAGGGGGCTTCCTCAAGAGACCCAGTACTTC
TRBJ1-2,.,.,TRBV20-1,CSASPGGDYGYTF,TGCAGTGCTAGCCCGGGGGGAGACTATGGCTACACCTTC
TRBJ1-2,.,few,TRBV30,CAWSVLFNYGYTF,TGTGCCTGGAGTGTACTGTTTAACTATGGCTACACCTTC
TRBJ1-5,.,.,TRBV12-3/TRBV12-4,CASSLGHQPQHF,TGTGCCAGCAGTTTGGGTCATCAGCCCCAGCATTTT
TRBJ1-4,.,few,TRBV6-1,CASSELPNSGEKLFF,TGTGCCAGCAGTGAACTCCCGAACAGCGGCGAAAAACTGTTTTTT
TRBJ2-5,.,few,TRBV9,CASSVARQETQYF,TGTGCCAGCAGCGTAGCCAGGCAAGAGACCCAGTACTTC
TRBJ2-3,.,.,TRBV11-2,CASSSRAGDTQYF,TGTGCCAGCAGCTCGAGGGCGGGAGATACGCAGTATTTT
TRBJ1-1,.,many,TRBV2,CASSEVTGNTEAFF,TGTGCCAGCAGTGAAGTTACGGGAAACACTGAAGCTTTCTTT
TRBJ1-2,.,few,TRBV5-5,CASSPSVGPNYGYTF,TGTGCCAGCAGCCCTAGCGTGGGCCCTAACTATGGCTACACCTTC
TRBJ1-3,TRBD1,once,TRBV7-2,CASSPAGTGTNTIYF,TGTGCCAGCAGTCCCGCCGGGACAGGCACCAACACCATATATTTT
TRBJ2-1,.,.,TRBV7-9,CASSLASFEQFF,TGTGCCAGCAGCTTAGCGAGTTTTGAGCAGTTCTTC
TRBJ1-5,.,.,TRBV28,CASSFVRGSNQPQHF,TGTGCCAGCAGTTTCGTCAGGGGAAGCAATCAGCCCCAGCATTTT
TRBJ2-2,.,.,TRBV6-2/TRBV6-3,CASRPGGGTGELFF,TGTGCCAGCAGGCCCGGAGGGGGCACCGGGGAGCTGTTTTTT
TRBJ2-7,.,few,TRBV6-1,CASRKAAGPSYEQYF,TGTGCCAGCAGAAAAGCAGCAGGGCCTTCCTACGAGCAGTACTTC
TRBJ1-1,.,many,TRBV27,CASSLSLQARAFF,TGTGCCAGCAGTCTCTCCCTACAGGCGAGGGCTTTCTTT
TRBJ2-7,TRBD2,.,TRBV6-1,CASSGGTSGHRWDFYEQYF,TGTGCCAGCAGCGGAGGGACTAGCGGGCATCGGTGGGACTTCTACGAGCAGTACTTC
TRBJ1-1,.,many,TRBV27,CASRFSGRNTEAFF,TGTGCCAGCAGATTCTCGGGCAGGAACACTGAAGCTTTCTTT
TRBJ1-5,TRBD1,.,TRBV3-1,CASSQGTGGRGNQPQHF,TGTGCCAGCAGCCAAGGGACAGGGGGTAGAGGCAATCAGCCCCAGCATTTT
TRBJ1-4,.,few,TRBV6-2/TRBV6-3,CASSSGGRPNEKLFF,TGTGCCAGCAGTTCGGGAGGGAGGCCTAATGAAAAACTGTTTTTT
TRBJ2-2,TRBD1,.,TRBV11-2,CASSQLLRGQDGELFF,TGTGCCAGCAGCCAGCTTTTAAGGGGGCAGGACGGGGAGCTGTTTTTT
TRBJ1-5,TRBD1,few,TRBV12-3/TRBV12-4,CASSQTGGWGNQPQHF,TGTGCCAGCAGTCAAACAGGGGGCTGGGGCAATCAGCCCCAGCATTTT
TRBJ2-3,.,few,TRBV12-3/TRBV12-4,CASSLVDGKSTDTQYF,TGTGCCAGCAGTTTAGTCGACGGGAAGAGCACAGATACGCAGTATTTT
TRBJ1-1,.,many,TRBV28,CASSSREAFF,TGTGCCAGCAGCTCCAGAGAAGCTTTCTTT
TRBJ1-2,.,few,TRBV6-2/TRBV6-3,CASSTPTGIEFYGYTF,TGTGCCAGCAGTACACCGACAGGAATCGAATTCTATGGCTACACCTTC
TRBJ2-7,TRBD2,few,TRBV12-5,CASGLAWTSGSYEQYF,TGTGCTAGTGGTTTGGCGTGGACTAGCGGGAGTTACGAGCAGTACTTC
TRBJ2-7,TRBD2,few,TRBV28,CASSLGLACPLYEQYF,TGTGCCAGCAGTCTGGGACTAGCCTGCCCACTTTACGAGCAGTACTTC
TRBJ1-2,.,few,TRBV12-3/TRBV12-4,CASSPAGRGVFFTF,TGTGCCAGCAGTCCCGCCGGGAGGGGCGTTTTTTTCACCTTC